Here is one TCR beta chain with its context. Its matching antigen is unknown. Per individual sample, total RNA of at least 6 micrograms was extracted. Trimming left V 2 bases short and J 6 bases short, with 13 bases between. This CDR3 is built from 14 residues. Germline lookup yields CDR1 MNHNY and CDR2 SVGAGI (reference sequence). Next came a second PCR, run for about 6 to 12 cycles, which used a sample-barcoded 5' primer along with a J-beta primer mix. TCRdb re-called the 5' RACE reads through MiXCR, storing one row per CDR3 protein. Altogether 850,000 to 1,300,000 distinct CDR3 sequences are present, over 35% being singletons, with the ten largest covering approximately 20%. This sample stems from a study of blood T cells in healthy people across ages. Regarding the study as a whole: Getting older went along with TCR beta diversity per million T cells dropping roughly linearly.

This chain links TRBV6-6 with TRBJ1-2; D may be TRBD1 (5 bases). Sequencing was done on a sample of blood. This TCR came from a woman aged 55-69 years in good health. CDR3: CASSYLRAGNGYTF. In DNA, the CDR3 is TGTGCCAGCAGTTACCTAAGGGCAGGGAATGGCTACACCTTC.